This T cell receptor beta chain was documented in a study of cytomegalovirus exposure and HLA in healthy donors. Generated by immunoSEQ multiplex PCR, the TCRdb table keeps only in-frame clones and is missing some. The profile shows 100,000 to 150,000 clones, roughly nine tenths of them singletons. This clone was counted a single time. The sequenced sample was PBMCs. The receptor was isolated from a woman under 30 in good health and CMV-seronegative.

Written as DNA, the CDR3 is TGTGCCAGCAGCTTTACGGGGGAGGCTAATCAGCCCCAGCATTTT. Translated, it gives CASSFTGEANQPQHF. This chain uses TRBV7-2 with TRBJ1-5, with D perhaps TRBD1 (5 bases). CDR3 length: 15 amino acids. Trimming took 3 bases from V and 4 from J, leaving 13 bases between them. CDR1 is SGHTA and CDR2 is FQGNSA in the germline V gene.